The sequence of this T cell receptor (beta chain) was determined in a study of cytomegalovirus exposure and HLA in healthy donors. Notes on the study in general: Earlier analysis yielded a pattern in which most TCR beta V segments were productive about 90% or about 30% of the time. While the bulk of TCR sequences proved rare, some public TCRs turned up in many donors.

The PCR employed 60 Vbeta primers together with 13 Jbeta primers. Produced via immunoSEQ multiplex PCR; TCRdb's table is partial and in-frame only. The repertoire holds some 88,000 clones, with over 55% as singletons. Germline CDR1 MNHNS, CDR2 SASEGT. V shed 6 bases, J shed 2 bases, and the junction held 2 bases outside the gene matches. The CDR3 is 14 residues long. With regard to this clone: The antigen remains undetermined.

This sequence was found in a woman aged 25 to 39 in good health and CMV-seronegative. This chain joins TRBV6-1 and TRBJ2-3; TRBD2 aligns across 10 bases. The sample comprised PBMCs. CDR3 protein: CASRLAGLTDTQYF. The CDR3 bases are TGTGCCAGCAGACTAGCGGGGCTCACAGATACGCAGTATTTT.